The 10 T cell receptor beta chains below were found in one sample sequenced in a study of T cells in women clearing cervical HPV infection. This table comes from immunoSEQ multiplex PCR, and its TCRdb copy is limited to in-frame clones, with some not included. Here the sample table reports roughly 22,000 clones. Sequencing was carried out using blood buffy coat. The origin of the receptors is a woman between 18 and 75 years old with a cervical HPV16 infection that either progressed to CIN3+ or cleared (not recorded which).

With respect to this clone: The CDR3 is cut off 3 residues early in the read; its end comes from the germline J gene. The V call is TRBV2, the J call TRBJ2-5, with 7 bases fitting TRBD2. With 5 bases clipped from V and 2 bases from J, the junction kept 2 bases outside the gene matches. The CDR3 spans 13 residues. Germline loops: CDR1 SNHLY, CDR2 FYNNEI. CDR3 region: CASSRGGQETQYF. The covered CDR3 bases are TGTGCCAGCAGTCGGGGAGGGCAAGAGACC. The variable domain in full, completed from reference TRBV2 and TRBJ2-5, reads EPEVTQTPSHQVTQMGQEVILRCVPISNHLYFYWYRQILGQKVEFLVSFYNNEISEKSEIFDDQFSVERPDGSNFTLKIRSTKLEDSAMYFCASSRGGQETQYFGPGTRLLVL.

About this clone: The CDR3 end falls 3 residues outside the read, so it is completed with the germline J gene. J is TRBJ1-6 and V is TRBV28; 9 nucleotides line up with TRBD1. There are 14 residues in the CDR3. Trimming cost V 5 bases and J 10 bases; bases outside gene matches: 6. CDR1 is MDHEN, CDR2 SYDVKM, per germline. The CDR3 spells CASSPGQGRSPLHF. The CDR3 bases that were read are TGTGCCAGCAGTCCGGGACAGGGCCGCTCACCC.

With respect to this clone: Read coverage stops 3 residues before the CDR3 terminus; the germline J gene supplies the remainder. This chain links TRBV29-1 with TRBJ2-2; D perhaps matches TRBD1 (5 bases). Trimming shortened V by 6 bases and J by 7 bases, and 18 bases separated the two germline ends. The CDR3 totals 14 residues. Germline lookup yields CDR1 SQVTM and CDR2 ANQGSEA. The DNA read from the CDR3 is TGCAGCGTCGCGAACCCCCGGACACGCGGGGAG. This codes for CSVANPRTRGE. The whole CDR3 protein reads CSVANPRTRGELFF.

On this clone itself: The read falls 3 residues short of the CDR3 end, and the missing part is taken from the germline J gene. The V and J genes are TRBV5-4 and TRBJ2-5; TRBD2 aligns across 11 bases. Trimming cost V 4 bases and J 2 bases; bases outside gene matches: 4. Looked up from germline, CDR1 is SGHNT and CDR2 is YYREEE (reference sequence). The CDR3 sequence is 15 residues long. The CDR3: CASSTGLAVQETQYF. CDR3 DNA (partial): TGTGCCAGCAGCACGGGACTAGCGGTGCAAGAGACC.

In the case of this clone: The CDR3 end is not reached by the read, which stops 3 residues before it; the germline J gene fills it in. The genes are TRBV5-8 and TRBJ2-1; TRBD2 is a possible D gene (5 bases). The V end was cut by 7 bases, the J end by 1 base, with 12 bases between. From germline, CDR1 is SGHTS and CDR2 YDEGEE. This CDR3 spans 14 amino acids. CDR3 in amino acids: CASVFGDSYNEQFF. CDR3 DNA (partial): TGTGCCAGCGTCTTCGGGGATTCCTACAATGAG.

Notes on this clone: The read stops 3 residues short of the end of the CDR3; the missing end is completed from the germline J gene. The chain employs TRBV5-1 and TRBJ1-4; 7 positions agree with TRBD1. Germline CDR1 and CDR2: SGHRS and YFSETQ. The CDR3 has 18 residues. V was pared by 4 bases and J by 0 bases, with 12 bases of the junction left unmatched. CDR3 region: CASSILTGNFSTNEKLFF. The sequenced CDR3 bases are TGCGCCAGCAGCATCCTGACAGGGAACTTCTCAACTAATGAAAAA.

Concerning this clone itself: From the germline J gene comes the end of the CDR3, since the read stops 3 residues before it. V gene TRBV20-1 combines with J gene TRBJ2-7, with 8 bases matching TRBD2. Looked up from germline, CDR1 is DFQATT and CDR2 is SNEGSKA (reference sequence). V was pared by 6 bases and J by 2 bases, with 12 bases of the junction left unmatched. This CDR3 is built from 15 residues. Here the CDR3 reads CSANSGTGPTYEQYF. The CDR3 DNA, read in part, is TGCAGTGCCAATAGCGGGACCGGGCCAACCTACGAG.

In regard to this clone: The observed sequence ends 3 residues before the CDR3 terminus, with the missing tail filled in from the germline J gene. The rearrangement links TRBV7-2 to TRBJ2-4, with D maybe TRBD1 (5 bases). Germline values: CDR1 SGHTA, CDR2 FQGNSA. The CDR3 extends over 15 amino acids. The covered CDR3 bases are TGTGCCAGCAGCTTCGCAGGGATGGAGAAAGAGGCT. Protein sequence: CASSFAGMEKEA. From start to end, the CDR3 is CASSFAGMEKEAQYF.

On this clone itself: The CDR3 end falls 3 residues outside the read, so it is completed with the germline J gene. This chain links TRBV20-1 with TRBJ2-1; TRBD2 agrees at 11 bases. With 6 bases clipped from V and 8 bases from J, the junction kept 9 bases outside the gene matches. The germline V gene has CDR1 DFQATT and CDR2 SNEGSKA (reference sequence). The length of the CDR3 is 14 residues. Incomplete CDR3 DNA: TGCAGTGCCCTGGGACTAGCGGTAGGCTATGAG. Translated: CSALGLAVGYE. In full, the CDR3 is CSALGLAVGYEQFF.

Turning to this clone: The read comes to an end 3 residues before the CDR3 does, leaving the germline J gene to fill in the end. The chain combines TRBV20-1 with TRBJ2-1; D uncertain. V gave up 0 bases and J gave up 5 bases, with 14 bases separating them. Looked up from germline, CDR1 is DFQATT and CDR2 is SNEGSKA (reference sequence). The length of the CDR3 is 15 residues. CDR3 DNA (partial): TGCAGTGCTAGAGATCCCCTTAGAAACCACAATGAG. It yields the protein CSARDPLRNHNE. From start to end, the CDR3 is CSARDPLRNHNEQFF.